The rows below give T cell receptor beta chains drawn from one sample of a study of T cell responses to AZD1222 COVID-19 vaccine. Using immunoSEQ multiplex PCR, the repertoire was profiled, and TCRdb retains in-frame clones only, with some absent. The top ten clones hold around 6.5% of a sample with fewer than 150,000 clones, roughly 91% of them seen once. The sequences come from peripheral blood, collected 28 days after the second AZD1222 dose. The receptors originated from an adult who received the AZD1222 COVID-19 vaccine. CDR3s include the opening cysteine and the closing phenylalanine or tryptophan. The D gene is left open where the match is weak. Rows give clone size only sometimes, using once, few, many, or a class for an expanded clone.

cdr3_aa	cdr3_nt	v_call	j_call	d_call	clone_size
CASSPQETQYF	TGTGCCAGCTCACCTCAAGAGACCCAGTACTTC	TRBV18	TRBJ2-5	-	-
CASSEGGRTEVNEQFF	TGTGCCAGCAGTGAAGGGGGACGGACAGAGGTCAATGAGCAGTTCTTC	TRBV6-1	TRBJ2-1	-	-
CASSPQTGFYEQYF	TGTGCCAGCAGCCCCCAGACAGGGTTCTACGAGCAGTACTTC	TRBV7-2	TRBJ2-7	TRBD1	-
CASSQNTVGGRVDNSPLHF	TGCGCCAGCAGCCAAAACACCGTAGGGGGCAGAGTAGATAATTCACCCCTCCACTTT	TRBV4-1	TRBJ1-6	TRBD1	-
CAWAVADTQYF	TGTGCCTGGGCTGTGGCAGATACGCAGTATTTT	TRBV30	TRBJ2-3	-	-
CASSERYSFGQGWTEAFF	TGTGCCAGCAGTGAAAGGTATTCTTTTGGCCAGGGGTGGACTGAAGCTTTCTTT	TRBV2	TRBJ1-1	-	-
CASSYGRYSYEQYF	TGTGCCAGCAGTTACGGCCGATACTCCTACGAGCAGTACTTC	TRBV6-5	TRBJ2-7	-	-
CASSLGTGFNQPQHF	TGTGCCAGCAGCTTGGGTACAGGATTCAATCAGCCCCAGCATTTT	TRBV5-5	TRBJ1-5	-	-
CASSYSAGRGMNTEAFF	TGTGCCAGCTCATATTCCGCAGGACGCGGCATGAACACTGAAGCTTTCTTT	TRBV18	TRBJ1-1	-	-
CASRTKGGTGGYEQYF	TGTGCCAGCAGGACGAAGGGGGGGACAGGGGGCTACGAGCAGTACTTC	TRBV21-1	TRBJ2-7	-	-
CASSPSRSGNTIYF	TGTGCCAGCAGCCCCTCGCGGTCTGGAAACACCATATATTTT	TRBV28	TRBJ1-3	-	-
CASSLGQGNEKLFF	TGTGCCAGCAGCTTGGGACAGGGGAATGAAAAACTGTTTTTT	TRBV7-8	TRBJ1-4	TRBD1	-
CASSLNVYEQYF	TGTGCCAGCAGCCTTAACGTATACGAGCAGTACTTC	TRBV2	TRBJ2-7	-	-
CASSYSRGTEAFF	TGTGCCAGCAGTTACTCTCGAGGGACTGAAGCTTTCTTT	TRBV6-5	TRBJ1-1	-	-
CASSQDPSPSYNEQFF	TGCGCCAGCAGCCAAGATCCGTCCCCCTCCTACAATGAGCAGTTCTTC	TRBV4-1	TRBJ2-1	-	-
CASSVGGGWTQYF	TGTGCCAGCAGCGTAGGGGGTGGATGGACCCAGTACTTC	TRBV9	TRBJ2-5	-	-
CASSQDLGTIWYGYTF	TGCGCCAGCAGCCAAGACTTAGGGACGATCTGGTATGGCTACACCTTC	TRBV4-1	TRBJ1-2	-	-
CATSRGQGNTEAFF	TGTGCCACCAGCAGAGGACAGGGGAACACTGAAGCTTTCTTT	TRBV15	TRBJ1-1	TRBD1	-
CASGLDFPTSTDTQYF	TGTGCCAGCGGACTCGACTTTCCAACTAGCACAGATACGCAGTATTTT	TRBV27	TRBJ2-3	-	once
CASSSRPVSGANVLTF	TGTGCCAGCAGCTCCCGACCGGTCTCTGGGGCCAACGTCCTGACTTTC	TRBV9	TRBJ2-6	-	-
CASSPGLAGNTDTQYF	TGTGCCAGCAGCCCCGGACTAGCGGGGAACACAGATACGCAGTATTTT	TRBV13	TRBJ2-3	TRBD2	-
CASSVGEPSYGYTF	TGTGCCAGCAGCGTTGGGGAGCCCAGCTATGGCTACACCTTC	TRBV9	TRBJ1-2	-	few
CASSRQALLNEKLFF	TGTGCCAGCAGTAGACAGGCACTGCTGAATGAAAAACTGTTTTTT	TRBV28	TRBJ1-4	-	-
CASSLTRSGGYTF	TGTGCCAGCAGTTTGACTCGTTCGGGGGGCTACACCTTC	TRBV12-3/TRBV12-4	TRBJ1-2	-	-
CASRSTRGWQFF	TGTGCCAGCAGATCAACTAGGGGGTGGCAGTTCTTC	TRBV6-5	TRBJ2-1	-	-
CASIIGGLFSSYNEQFF	TGTGCCAGCATTATTGGGGGACTCTTTAGCTCCTACAATGAGCAGTTCTTC	TRBV7-8	TRBJ2-1	-	-
CASSYVGGFYEQYF	TGTGCCAGCAGTTACGTCGGGGGCTTCTACGAGCAGTACTTC	TRBV28	TRBJ2-7	-	once